The 12 T cell receptor beta chains below were found in one sample sequenced in a study of control samples from healthy donors and cancer patients (dated by TCRdb to about 2020). The library was prepared using the immunoSEQ multiplex PCR assay. As stored in TCRdb, this immuneACCESS dataset retains in-frame rearrangements with V and J assigned. A fraction of the clones does not appear; measured against another copy, unresolved V genes explain less than half of the discrepancy, and the remainder lacks a known reason. In this sample the table shows 90,000 to 150,000 clones, approximately 89% of which occur a single time. The ten most abundant clones make up 3.4% of the sample. Material: blood. The receptors come from a man in his forties or fifties in good health.

This chain uses TRBV7-2 with TRBJ2-6, with TRBD1 matching over 12 bases. The germline gives CDR1 SGHTA, CDR2 FQGNSA. V trimming: 5 bases; J trimming: 4 bases; junction bases outside the gene matches: 6. The CDR3 spans 17 residues. The CDR3 region has the DNA TGTGCCAGCAGCCACGGGGACAGGGGGCTGGGGGCCAACGTCCTGACTTTC. Protein product: CASSHGDRGLGANVLTF.

This chain links TRBV3-1 (or the pseudogene TRBV3-2) with TRBJ1-1; TRBD1 matches at 11 bases. This CDR3 comprises 16 residues. Germline V lookup: CDR1 LGHDT, CDR2 YNNKEL (reference sequence). J gave up 7 bases and V 4 bases, and 11 bases lay outside the gene matches. For the CDR3, the DNA is TGTGCCAGCAGCCGTGGGACAGGGGGGGGATTGGGTGAAGCTTTCTTT. Translating gives CASSRGTGGGLGEAFF.

The chain is built from TRBV5-1 and TRBJ2-7, with TRBD1 matching 9 bases. CDR1 is SGHRS and CDR2 is YFSETQ in the germline V gene. V shed 4 bases and J 2 bases; nucleotides not matched to a gene: 7. The CDR3 spans 15 residues. CDR3 bases: TGCGCCAGCAGCAGGGGGACAGGGAAACCCTACGAGCAGTACTTC. As protein: CASSRGTGKPYEQYF.

This chain connects TRBV10-3 to TRBJ2-1; D gene unclear. The CDR3 is 16 amino acids. Trimming removed 6 bases from V and 6 bases from J, with 21 bases in between. CDR1 is ENHRY and CDR2 is SYGVKD in the germline V gene. CDR3 sequence reads: CAISRVGLGKPNEQFF. Written as DNA, the CDR3 is TGTGCCATCAGCCGAGTGGGTCTAGGGAAGCCCAATGAGCAGTTCTTC.

In its sample, this clone was seen a few times. Written as DNA, the CDR3 is TGTGCCAGCAGCCCCCGCCTTTCGTCTGTAGAGACCCAGTACTTC. It yields the protein CASSPRLSSVETQYF. This chain uses TRBV9 with TRBJ2-5; D unclear. The CDR3 runs to 15 residues. Trimming shortened V by 4 bases and J by 4 bases, and 17 bases separated the two germline ends. Germline V gene lookup returns CDR1 SGDLS and CDR2 YYNGEE.

The V gene is TRBV4-3, the J gene TRBJ1-1; 10 bases align to TRBD1. CDR3 length equals 14 residues. The ends lost 4 bases at V and 5 bases at J; junction bases unmatched: 4. Germline lookup yields CDR1 LGHNA and CDR2 YSLEER. The CDR3 coding sequence is TGCGCCAGCAGCCCCCGGGACAGGGGTACTGAAGCTTTCTTT. Its protein is CASSPRDRGTEAFF.

The sample holds a few counts of this clone. This chain links TRBV29-1 with TRBJ2-6; possible D gene TRBD2, 5 bases. The CDR3 has 14 residues. Trimming took 6 bases from V and 0 from J, leaving 9 bases between them. CDR1 SQVTM and CDR2 ANQGSEA come from the germline V gene. In DNA, the CDR3 is TGCAGCGTCCCGGGGAGCTCTGGGGCCAACGTCCTGACTTTC. It translates to CSVPGSSGANVLTF.

This clone was recorded once. This chain uses TRBV7-9 with TRBJ1-3; TRBD1 matches at 8 bases. Germline loops: CDR1 SEHNR, CDR2 FQNEAQ (reference sequence). The CDR3 length is 14 residues. Unmatched junction bases numbered 3, after V lost 5 bases and J lost 3 bases. CDR3 region: CASSPGQGGNTIYF. For the CDR3, the DNA is TGTGCCAGCAGCCCAGGACAGGGTGGAAACACCATATATTTT.

The chain carries TRBV28 and TRBJ2-3, with no clear D. In germline, CDR1 is MDHEN, CDR2 SYDVKM. V was cut by 5 bases and J by 0 bases, with 15 bases left in between. This CDR3 contains 16 residues. CDR3 region: CASSLWSQTSTDTQYF. CDR3 sequence (DNA): TGTGCCAGCAGTCTGTGGTCCCAGACTAGCACAGATACGCAGTATTTT.

There are a few counts of this clone. The rearrangement joins TRBV2 to TRBJ2-3; perhaps TRBD2 as D (7 bases). Trimming stripped 6 bases from V and 5 bases from J, with 18 bases between. Per germline, CDR1 SNHLY and CDR2 FYNNEI. This CDR3 region has 15 residues. The CDR3 region has the DNA TGTGCCAGCAGGGTAATGGGGGGGCAACAAGATACGCAGTATTTT. Translated: CASRVMGGQQDTQYF.

The chain couples TRBV5-6 to TRBJ1-2; D unclear. Deletions cut 1 base from V and 3 bases from J, with 7 bases between. Germline V gene lookup returns CDR1 SGHDT and CDR2 YYEEEE. CDR3 length: 13 amino acids. Here the CDR3 reads CASSLTKDYGYTF. CDR3 in DNA: TGTGCCAGCAGCTTGACTAAGGACTATGGCTACACCTTC.

The genes are TRBV4-1 and TRBJ1-4; D ambiguous. Germline CDR1 reads MGHRA; CDR2 reads YSYEKL. The CDR3 covers 14 residues. Trimming cost V 1 base and J 4 bases, with 7 bases left between them. The CDR3 reads CASSQAGVNEKLFF. CDR3 bases: TGCGCCAGCAGCCAAGCTGGAGTTAATGAAAAACTGTTTTTT.